The 3 T cell receptor beta chains below all came from one sample that was sequenced in a study of shared clonotypes between healthy human individuals. Generated by immunoSEQ multiplex PCR, the TCRdb table keeps only in-frame clones and is missing some. Of 600,000 to 750,000 clones listed, less than 95% are singletons. Source material: memory CD8+ T cells from PBMCs. Specified subset: CD45RO+ cells pooled with CCR7-negative TemRA cells. The receptors originated from a man aged 18-30 years in good health. Some clones in this sample may be carry-over from other donors' samples.

The chain has TRBV19 and TRBJ2-1; unclear D gene. V gave up 0 bases and J gave up 10 bases, with 10 bases separating them. From germline, CDR1 is LNHDA and CDR2 SQIVND (reference sequence). The CDR3 is 13 residues long. The CDR3 region has the DNA TGTGCCAGTAGTATAGATACCGTTGCAGAGCAGTTCTTC. This translates into CASSIDTVAEQFF.

This chain joins TRBV2 and TRBJ2-5; no firm D call. This CDR3 is 12 amino acids long. Per the germline V gene, CDR1 is SNHLY and CDR2 is FYNNEI. Trimming pared 7 bases from V and 3 bases from J, leaving 9 bases between. CDR3 coding DNA: TGTGCCAGCAAGAGCCCGGAAGAGACCCAGTACTTC. This encodes CASKSPEETQYF.

The chain links TRBV28 to TRBJ2-7; D possibly corresponds to TRBD1 (5 bases). This CDR3 has 16 amino acids. The ends were cut back, 3 bases at V and 4 bases at J, with 19 bases in the middle. CDR1 MDHEN and CDR2 SYDVKM come from the germline V gene. The CDR3 DNA reads as TGTGCCAGCAGTTTCCCCGGTTGGGGCAGCCGATACGAGCAGTACTTC. Its translation is CASSFPGWGSRYEQYF.